These 8 T cell receptor beta chains share one sample of origin, sequenced in a study of blood T cell repertoires in COVID-19. Profiling relied on immunoSEQ multiplex PCR, and the TCRdb table lists in-frame clones only, not all of them. This sample has 360,000 or so clones, with 80% to 85% found just once. The source material was PBMCs or T cells enriched from blood (not recorded which). The source is a woman between 45 and 60 years old who had recovered from COVID-19.

J is TRBJ1-3 and V is TRBV30, with D possibly being TRBD1 (5 bases). This CDR3 comprises 15 residues. The V gene's germline CDR1 is GTSNPN and CDR2 SVGIG (reference sequence). Trimming removed 4 bases at V and 4 bases at J, with 17 bases between. The DNA of the CDR3 is TGTGCCTGGACCGTGTGGGGCCGCGCGGGAAACACCATATATTTT. This translates into CAWTVWGRAGNTIYF.

The gene calls are TRBV12-3 or TRBV12-4 and TRBJ2-1, with 9 bases aligning to TRBD1. There are 13 residues in the CDR3. Unmatched junction bases numbered 6, after V lost 11 bases and J lost 4 bases. The CDR3 nucleotides are TGTGCCTCCAGGACAGGGGCGTACAATGAGCAGTTCTTC. This sequence encodes CASRTGAYNEQFF.

This rearrangement joins TRBV7-2 to TRBJ1-1, with a possible D match to TRBD1 (6 bases). From germline, CDR1 is SGHTA and CDR2 FQGNSA. There are 15 residues in the CDR3. Deletions cut 7 bases from V and 0 bases from J, with 15 bases between. The DNA of the CDR3 is TGTGCCAGCACCCTACAGGGAGCGGTGAACACTGAAGCTTTCTTT. Its protein product is CASTLQGAVNTEAFF.

The chain has TRBV5-4 and TRBJ1-2, with D possibly TRBD1 on 5 matching bases. V lost 6 bases to trimming and J lost 5 bases, with 17 bases between them. This CDR3 is built from 14 residues. Germline-derived CDR1 and CDR2 are SGHNT and YYREEE (reference sequence). DNA of the CDR3: TGTGCCAGCACAAGCCCGGGACTGCTGTATGGCTACACCTTC. Protein sequence: CASTSPGLLYGYTF. Full variable domain (remainder filled in from reference TRBV5-4 and TRBJ1-2): ETGVTQSPTHLIKTRGQQVTLRCSSQSGHNTVSWYQQALGQGPQFIFQYYREEENGRGNFPPRFSGLQFPNYSSELNVNALELDDSALYLCASTSPGLLYGYTFGSGTRLTVV.

The chain links TRBV4-3 to TRBJ2-7, with 8 bases that match TRBD1. The CDR3 spans 14 residues. Germline loops: CDR1 LGHNA, CDR2 YSLEER. With 3 bases clipped from V and 2 bases from J, the junction kept 3 bases outside the gene matches. The CDR3 bases are TGCGCCAGCAGCCAGTGGACAGGGACCTACGAGCAGTACTTC. As protein: CASSQWTGTYEQYF.

V gene TRBV2 combines with J gene TRBJ1-1; D possibly corresponds to TRBD1 (5 bases). The length of the CDR3 is 11 residues. Germline CDR1 reads SNHLY; CDR2 reads FYNNEI. Trimming took 8 bases from V and 7 from J, leaving 11 bases between them. The CDR3 reads CASSSRGEAFF. CDR3 bases: TGTGCCAGCTCCTCAAGGGGTGAAGCTTTCTTT.

The V call is TRBV10-3, the J call TRBJ2-7; possibly TRBD1 for D (5 bases). The germline V and J ends were trimmed by 0 bases and 2 bases, with 11 bases remaining between them. This CDR3 contains 15 residues. Per the germline V gene, CDR1 is ENHRY and CDR2 is SYGVKD. The CDR3 loop reads CAISESTRTPYEQYF. The CDR3 region has the DNA TGTGCCATCAGTGAGTCGACTCGGACACCCTACGAGCAGTACTTC.

The chain is built from TRBV21-1 and TRBJ2-7; the table names TRBD1, a call not compared with the DNA. TRBV21-1 is described as a pseudogene. CDR3 length: 15 amino acids. CDR3 residues: CASSKQGLNSYEQYF. The CDR3 region has the DNA TGTGCCAGCAGCAAACAGGGCTTGAACTCCTACGAGCAGTACTTC.